The TCR beta chain under discussion was sequenced for a study of cytomegalovirus exposure and HLA in healthy donors (dated by TCRdb to about 2017). Background for the entire study: An earlier analysis of several hundred of the donors reported under 300 Gb of sequence data and 117 million unique TCR beta sequences obtained from around 170 million T cells. About 300 gigabases of sequencing data and around 90 million unique TCR sequences made up an early release that covered 500 to 700 HLA-typed donors. Among the roughly 390 genotyped donors, 81% belonged to the genetic ancestry cluster associated with self-reported Caucasian donors. The study aimed to test whether cataloging public T cell receptors could reveal signatures of past pathogen exposure. The T cell repertoires of some 700 subjects were profiled by immunosequencing and related to cytomegalovirus serostatus. Besides the first cohort of about 730 subjects, a separate validation cohort made up of over a hundred different subjects was used. To predict cytomegalovirus infection status, the study combined high-throughput TCR immunosequencing, statistical association of individual TCRs with disease status, and machine learning. A later analysis re-examined previously published TCR beta repertoires from 600 to 700 donors and added high-resolution HLA genotyping to investigate patterns of TCR occurrence. In the later analysis, no new phenotypic data were used to find candidate immune exposures; instead, reliance was placed on TCR beta sequences and their occurrence across donors. In an earlier analysis of roughly 600 of the donors, high-throughput TCR beta sequencing was used to judge whether each TCR beta V gene segment behaved as functional or pseudogenic. Donor age, sex, ethnicity and CMV serostatus were compiled together with the repertoire data. Genome-wide SNP genotypes for about three fifths of the roughly 700 donors were used in a later genetic analysis, which treated that subset as a discovery cohort. All discovery cohort repertoires had been generated using a single sequencing platform. HLA typing covered class I and class II loci at four-digit resolution. Typing coverage varied by locus: roughly 629-640 donors for A, B, C, DRB1 and DQB1; more than 500 for DQA1; about 590 for DPA1; under 490 for DPB1. Because of strong linkage in the cohort, four or five DR-DQ haplotypes were treated as single units for association and clustering. On average, about 200,000 unique TCR beta nucleotide sequences were sequenced per donor among a few hundred genotyped donors of the cohort, with 15% to 20% of those sequences being non-productive.

On this clone: Its antigen is still unknown. The sample holds no much larger clone one base away, and base qualities are not on file.

V loses 4 bases at its end and J loses 3 bases; junction bases beyond the gene matches: 10. Via the germline V gene, CDR1 is SGHTA and CDR2 FQGNSA. Inclusive of the bounding cysteine and phenylalanine, the CDR3 is 16 residues long. Only CDR3 DNA is held: 48 bases, read in frame from base 1. The library was generated by the immunoSEQ multiplex PCR assay. For the multiplex PCR, a mixture combining 60 forward primers for TCR Vbeta segments and 13 reverse primers for TCR Jbeta segments was used. The CDR3 region of rearranged TCR beta genes was amplified from genomic DNA by a multiplex PCR assay. Amplified TCR beta libraries were sequenced as 87-base-pair reads on the Illumina HiSeq System. Processing in the source paper ran as follows. A later analysis counted approximately 84 million unique TCR beta chains across the approximately 700 repertoires, and approximately 11 million of these chains were shared by at least two donors. To remove PCR and sequencing errors, raw reads were error-corrected and collapsed into unique sequences using a nearest-neighbor algorithm that merged closely related sequences. Alignment of CDR3 sequences to IMGT reference sequences was used to assign V, D and J gene segments. For a sequence to be retained, at least a six-nucleotide match to both a V gene segment and a J gene segment was required. Rearrangements were classified as productive when the CDR3 lacked stop codons and remained in frame with V and J, and all other rearrangements were classified as non-productive. CDR3 was defined according to IMGT convention as the region running from the second conserved V-encoded cysteine to the conserved J-encoded phenylalanine. In an earlier analysis of around 640 of the donors, sequences lacking an unambiguous match to a single V gene segment were excluded. In an earlier analysis of several hundred of the donors, V segments were called functional above 56.7% productive rearrangements and were called segregating when the between-donor standard deviation exceeded 5%. To diagnose cytomegalovirus status from the catalog of TCR beta chain sequences, a statistical classification framework was built. V and J gene assignment, in a later analysis, came from comparing TCR nucleotide sequences with IMGT/GENE-DB human TR gene sequences. A later analysis assigned CDR3 sequences and most-parsimonious VDJ recombination scenarios with the TCRdist pipeline. In a later analysis, each TCR beta chain was defined by its CDR3 amino acid sequence together with its V-gene family, and reads without a unique V-gene family were excluded. A later analysis removed 550 to 700 highly shared, low-generation-probability nucleotide sequences to deal with suspected cross-contamination and a sequencing artifact. For each public chain, a later analysis derived a clonal expansion index from normalized ranks of inferred template counts within each repertoire. In a later analysis, generation probabilities were computed with a VDJ recombination model fitted to out-of-frame rearrangements, and the resulting probabilities were checked against IGoR. Hypergeometric tests were used in a later analysis to score TCR-TCR, TCR-HLA and TCR-CMV co-occurrence, with a repertoire-size bias correction applied to the TCR pairs. A later analysis estimated false discovery rates by permuting HLA or CMV assignments 20 times. In a later analysis, co-occurring TCRs were grouped using DBSCAN, and TCRdist sequence similarity was added for clustering within HLA-allele-positive subsets. Repertoires with fewer than 30,000 or more than 120,000 public chains, plus five repertoires with anomalous nucleotide sharing, were excluded from co-occurrence clustering. Not all clones reach the TCRdb copy of this immuneACCESS table, which keeps in-frame sequences only. Checked studies attribute under half of the gap to unresolved V genes and leave the rest unexplained. The V and J calls and clone size come from that table; D and trimming were worked out from the DNA. This sample comprises more than 200,000 clones, more than 75% of them detected only once. Over 1% of the sample rests with the top ten.

The research as a whole found: In a later analysis, 16,951 TCR beta sequences were associated with specific HLA alleles at a false discovery rate of 0.05. Across donors, most TCR sequences were observed very rarely, whereas some public TCRs were present in many individuals. The classifier was reported to diagnose cytomegalovirus status with high specificity and sensitivity in both the original cohort and the validation cohort. According to a later analysis, most CMV-associated TCR beta chains appeared to be HLA-restricted, and the HLA associations seemed to be driven largely by CMV exposure. Because counts were too low, 15 to 20 rarely observed V segments, including chromosome 9 orphons, were excluded from the earlier analysis of under 650 of the donors. The 87-base-pair reads could not distinguish some IMGT-functional V segments, including TRBV6-2 and TRBV6-3, so those segments were excluded. Strong co-occurrence of HLA alleles, especially DR and DQ, made assigning TCR associations to individual alleles difficult. A further reported finding was that TCR beta sequences accurately predicted the HLA-A and HLA-B alleles for most subjects in the first cohort. A group of highly shared sequence variants was considered likely to be a technical artifact of the sequencing pipeline. Sequencing depth was assumed to be roughly uniform across donors in the presence/absence analyses, though that assumption may not hold. Several of the top co-occurrence clusters appeared to be linked to parvovirus B19, influenza, CMV and Epstein-Barr virus, according to a later analysis. Linkage disequilibrium might explain the correlated functional status among segregating V segments, but an unknown experimental factor could not be excluded. Because HLA typing was missing for some donors at each locus, association tests included only the typed subset. In a later genetic analysis, a missense DCLRE1C variant was associated with V-gene and J-gene trimming of TCR beta chains, and the association was replicated in an independent cohort. Compared with the 666-donor mean, donors in an Asian-associated ancestry cluster had fewer N-insertions in productive TCRs, according to a later genetic analysis. This cohort had only TCR beta chains sequenced, and the lack of alpha or paired-chain data limited which features could be detected. A few of the identified cytomegalovirus-associated TCR beta chains were confirmed in vitro to be specific for cytomegalovirus antigens. The study gave a list of 150 to 200 TCR beta chains associated with cytomegalovirus. Broadly in line with IMGT annotations, most TCR beta V segments showed up in productive rearrangements about 87% or about 30% of the time in an earlier analysis of several hundred of the donors. In a later analysis, TCR association rates were found to vary across HLA loci, with the most associated TCRs seen for DRB1 alleles and the fewest for HLA-C alleles. For the cohort, immune exposure information was limited to CMV serostatus. A later analysis found that HLA-associated TCR beta chains were more clonally expanded and had lower generation probabilities than equally common non-associated chains. It was suggested by the authors that the approach could potentially be generalized to other disease states and immunological phenotypes.

The cohort consisted of hundreds of healthy bone marrow donors. At the time of sampling, all cohort members were nominally healthy, though unrecorded immune exposures were likely present. CMV serostatus was positive for about 300 and negative for about half of the roughly 700 cohort members, and was not recorded for this donor. A peripheral blood sample was provided by each donor, and peripheral blood mononuclear cells were used for TCR beta sequencing. The Qiagen DNeasy Blood Extraction Kit was used to extract genomic DNA from the blood cell samples. This TCR derives from a human donor in good health. The chain is made from TRBV7-2 and TRBJ1-1, with 8 bases matching TRBD1. Sample: PBMCs. Read as DNA, the sequence is TGTGCCAGCAGCTCCGGGACAGGCTTATCGTACACTGAAGCTTTCTTT. It is translated as CASSSGTGLSYTEAFF.